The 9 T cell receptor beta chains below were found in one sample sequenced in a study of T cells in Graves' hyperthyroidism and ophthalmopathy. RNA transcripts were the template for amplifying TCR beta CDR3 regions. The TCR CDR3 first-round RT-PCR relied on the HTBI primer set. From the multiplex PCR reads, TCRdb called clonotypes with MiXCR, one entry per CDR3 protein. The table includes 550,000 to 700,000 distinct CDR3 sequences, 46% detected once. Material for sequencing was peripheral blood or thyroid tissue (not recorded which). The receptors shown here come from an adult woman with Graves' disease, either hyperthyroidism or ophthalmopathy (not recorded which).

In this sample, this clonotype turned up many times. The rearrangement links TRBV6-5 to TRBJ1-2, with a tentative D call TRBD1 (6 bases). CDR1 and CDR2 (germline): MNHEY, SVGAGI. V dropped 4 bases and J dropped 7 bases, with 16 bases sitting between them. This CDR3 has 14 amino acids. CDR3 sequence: CASSLRGARAGYTF. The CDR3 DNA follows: TGTGCCAGCAGTTTGCGGGGGGCGCGGGCTGGCTACACCTTC.

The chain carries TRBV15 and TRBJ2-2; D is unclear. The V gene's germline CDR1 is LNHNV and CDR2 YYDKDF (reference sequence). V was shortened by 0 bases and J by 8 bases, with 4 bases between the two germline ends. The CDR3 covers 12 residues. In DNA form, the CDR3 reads TGTGCCACCAGCAGAGATTTTGGGGAGCTGTTTTTT. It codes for CATSRDFGELFF.

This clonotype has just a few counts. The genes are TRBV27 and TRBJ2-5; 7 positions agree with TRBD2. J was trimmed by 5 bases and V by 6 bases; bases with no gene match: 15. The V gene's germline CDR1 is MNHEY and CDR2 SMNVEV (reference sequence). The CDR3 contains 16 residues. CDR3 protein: CASSPSTGGVWETQYF. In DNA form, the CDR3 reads TGTGCCAGCAGCCCGTCTACGGGGGGTGTTTGGGAGACCCAGTACTTC.

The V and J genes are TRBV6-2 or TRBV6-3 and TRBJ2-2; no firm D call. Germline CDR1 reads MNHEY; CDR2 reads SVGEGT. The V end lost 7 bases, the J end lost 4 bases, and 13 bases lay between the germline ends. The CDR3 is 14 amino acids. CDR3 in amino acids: CASTKPASTGELFF. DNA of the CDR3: TGTGCCAGCACCAAGCCGGCGAGCACCGGGGAGCTGTTTTTT.

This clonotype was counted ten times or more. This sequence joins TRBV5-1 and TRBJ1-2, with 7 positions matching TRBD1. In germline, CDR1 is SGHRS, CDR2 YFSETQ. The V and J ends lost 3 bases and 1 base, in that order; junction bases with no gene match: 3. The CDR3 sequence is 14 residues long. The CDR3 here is CASSWGDSNYGYTF. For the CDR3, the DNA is TGCGCCAGCAGCTGGGGGGACAGTAACTATGGCTACACCTTC.

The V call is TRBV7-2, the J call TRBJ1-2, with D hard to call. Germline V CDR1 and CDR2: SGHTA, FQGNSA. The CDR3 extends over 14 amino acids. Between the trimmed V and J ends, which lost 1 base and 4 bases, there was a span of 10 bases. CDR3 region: CASSLGPGGYGYTF. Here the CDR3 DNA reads TGTGCCAGCAGCTTAGGGCCCGGTGGCTATGGCTACACCTTC.

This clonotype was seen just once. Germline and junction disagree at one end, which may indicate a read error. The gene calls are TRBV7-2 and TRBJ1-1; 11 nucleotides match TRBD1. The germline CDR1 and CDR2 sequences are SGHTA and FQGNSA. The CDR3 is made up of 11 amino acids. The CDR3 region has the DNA TGTGCCAGCAGCTACCCGGACAGGGGGCGCTTT. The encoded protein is CASSYPDRGRF.

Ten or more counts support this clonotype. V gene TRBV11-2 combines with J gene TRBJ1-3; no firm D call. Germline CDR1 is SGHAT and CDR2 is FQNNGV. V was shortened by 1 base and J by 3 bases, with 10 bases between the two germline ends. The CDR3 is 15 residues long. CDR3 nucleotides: TGTGCCAGCAGCTTAGCCTGGAACCTTGGAAACACCATATATTTT. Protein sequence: CASSLAWNLGNTIYF.

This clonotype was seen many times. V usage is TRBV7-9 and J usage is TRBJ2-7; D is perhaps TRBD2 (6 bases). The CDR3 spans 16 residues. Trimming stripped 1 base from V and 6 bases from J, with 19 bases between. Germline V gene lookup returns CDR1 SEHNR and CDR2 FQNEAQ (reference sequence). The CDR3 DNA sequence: TGTGCCAGCAGCTTAGGTTGGCAGGGATCACTAGCCGAGCAGTACTTC. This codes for CASSLGWQGSLAEQYF.